This T cell receptor (beta chain) is from a study of shared clonotypes between healthy human individuals. The study, taken as a whole, reports: Generally, naive subsets came out with larger estimated richness than memory subsets.

Each subset's genomic DNA was split evenly across several immunoSEQ plates. Sorted-subset replicate PCR reactions contained approximately 190 ng DNA, corresponding to some 29,000 T cell genomes. The table came from immunoSEQ multiplex PCR; TCRdb's copy has only in-frame clones and leaves some out. This table holds 550,000 to 750,000 clones, around 95% found once. Germline CDR1 MGHRA, CDR2 YSYEKL. Unmatched junction bases numbered 9, after V lost 6 bases and J lost 5 bases. This CDR3 region has 14 residues. Worth noting for this clone: Its antigen remains unknown.

Naive CD8 cells, CD45RO-negative and positively selected for CCR7, excluded terminally differentiated effector memory CD45RA+ cells. Material: naive CD8+ T cells sorted from blood. This chain links TRBV4-1 with TRBJ1-2; 7 bases map to TRBD1. The source is a woman in her 30s in good health. CDR3 DNA sequence: TGCGCCAGCAGTAAAGGGGACAGACCGTATGGCTACACCTTC. Translated, it gives CASSKGDRPYGYTF.